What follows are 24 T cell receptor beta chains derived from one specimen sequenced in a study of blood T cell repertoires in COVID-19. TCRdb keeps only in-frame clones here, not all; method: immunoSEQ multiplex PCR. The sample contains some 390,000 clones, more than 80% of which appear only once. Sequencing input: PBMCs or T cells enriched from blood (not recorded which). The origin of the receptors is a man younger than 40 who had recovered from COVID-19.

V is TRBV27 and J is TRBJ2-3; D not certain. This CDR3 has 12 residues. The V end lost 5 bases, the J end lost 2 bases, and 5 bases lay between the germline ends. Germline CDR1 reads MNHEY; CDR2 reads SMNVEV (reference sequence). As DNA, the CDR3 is TGTGCCAGCAGTCCCTCCACAGATACGCAGTATTTT. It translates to CASSPSTDTQYF.

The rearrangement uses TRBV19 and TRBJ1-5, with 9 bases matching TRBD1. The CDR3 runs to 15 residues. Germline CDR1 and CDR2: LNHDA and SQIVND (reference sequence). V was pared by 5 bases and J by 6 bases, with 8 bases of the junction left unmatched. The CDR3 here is CASSLDRGIAQPQHF. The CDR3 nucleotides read TGTGCCAGTAGTTTGGACAGGGGTATTGCTCAGCCCCAGCATTTT.

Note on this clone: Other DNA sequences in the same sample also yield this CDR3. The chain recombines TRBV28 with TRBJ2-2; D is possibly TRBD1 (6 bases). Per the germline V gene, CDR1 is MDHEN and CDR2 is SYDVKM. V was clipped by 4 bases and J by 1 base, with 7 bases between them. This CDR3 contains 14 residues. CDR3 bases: TGTGCCAGCAGTTCGGGACAGAACACCGGGGAGCTGTTTTTT. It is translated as CASSSGQNTGELFF.

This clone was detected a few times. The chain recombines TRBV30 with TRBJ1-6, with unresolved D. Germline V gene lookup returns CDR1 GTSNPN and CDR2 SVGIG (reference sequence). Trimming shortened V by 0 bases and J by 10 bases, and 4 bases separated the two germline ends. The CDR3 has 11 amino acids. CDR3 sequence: CAWSVRSPLHF. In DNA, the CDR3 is TGTGCCTGGAGTGTACGGTCACCCCTCCACTTT.

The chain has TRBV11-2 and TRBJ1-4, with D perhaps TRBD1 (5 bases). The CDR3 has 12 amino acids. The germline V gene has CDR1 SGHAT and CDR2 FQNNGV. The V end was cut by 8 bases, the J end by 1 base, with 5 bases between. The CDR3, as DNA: TGTGCCAGCCAGGGAACTAATGAAAAACTGTTTTTT. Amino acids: CASQGTNEKLFF.

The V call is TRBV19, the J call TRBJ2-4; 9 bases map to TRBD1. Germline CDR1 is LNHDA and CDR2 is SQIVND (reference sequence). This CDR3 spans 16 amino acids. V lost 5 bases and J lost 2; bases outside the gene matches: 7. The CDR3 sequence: CASSVWTGDSKNIQYF. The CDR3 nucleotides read TGTGCCAGTAGTGTCTGGACAGGGGATTCCAAAAACATTCAGTACTTC. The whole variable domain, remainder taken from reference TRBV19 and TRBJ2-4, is DGGITQSPKYLFRKEGQNVTLSCEQNLNHDAMYWYRQDPGQGLRLIYYSQIVNDFQKGDIAEGYSVSREKKESFPLTVTSAQKNPTAFYLCASSVWTGDSKNIQYFGAGTRLSVL.

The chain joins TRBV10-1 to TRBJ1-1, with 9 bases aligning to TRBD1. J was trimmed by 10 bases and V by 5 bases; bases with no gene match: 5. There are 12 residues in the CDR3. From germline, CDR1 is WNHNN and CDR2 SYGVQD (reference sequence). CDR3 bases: TGCGCCAGCAGTAGAACGGACAGGGGAGCTTTCTTT. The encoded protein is CASSRTDRGAFF.

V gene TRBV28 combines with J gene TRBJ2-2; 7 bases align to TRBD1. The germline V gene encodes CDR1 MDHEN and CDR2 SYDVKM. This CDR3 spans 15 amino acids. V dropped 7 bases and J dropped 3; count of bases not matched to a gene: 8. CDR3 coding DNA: TGTGCCAGCATCAAAACAGGGGTATACACCGGGGAGCTGTTTTTT. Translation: CASIKTGVYTGELFF. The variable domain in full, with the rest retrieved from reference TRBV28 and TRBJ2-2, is DVKVTQSSRYLVKRTGEKVFLECVQDMDHENMFWYRQDPGLGLRLIYFSYDVKMKEKGDIPEGYSVSREKKERFSLILESASTNQTSMYLCASIKTGVYTGELFFGEGSRLTVL.

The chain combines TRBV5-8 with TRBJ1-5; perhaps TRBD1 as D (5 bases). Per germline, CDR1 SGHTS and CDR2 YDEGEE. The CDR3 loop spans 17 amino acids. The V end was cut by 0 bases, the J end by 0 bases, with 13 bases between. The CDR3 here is CASSLGFGGISNQPQHF. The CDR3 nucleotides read TGTGCCAGCAGCTTGGGGTTTGGGGGGATTAGCAATCAGCCCCAGCATTTT.

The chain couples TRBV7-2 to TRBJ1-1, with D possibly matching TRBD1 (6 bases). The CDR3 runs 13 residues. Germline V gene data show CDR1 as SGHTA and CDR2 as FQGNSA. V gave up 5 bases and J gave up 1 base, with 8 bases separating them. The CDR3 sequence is CASSVRGNTEAFF. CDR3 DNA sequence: TGTGCCAGCAGCGTCAGGGGGAACACTGAAGCTTTCTTT.

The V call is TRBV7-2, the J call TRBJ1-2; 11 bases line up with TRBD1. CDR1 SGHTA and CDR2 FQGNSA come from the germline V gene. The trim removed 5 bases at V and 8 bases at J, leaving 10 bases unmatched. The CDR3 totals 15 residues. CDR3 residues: CASSTRTGGSGGYTF. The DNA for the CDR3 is TGTGCCAGCAGCACCCGGACAGGGGGCTCGGGCGGCTACACCTTC.

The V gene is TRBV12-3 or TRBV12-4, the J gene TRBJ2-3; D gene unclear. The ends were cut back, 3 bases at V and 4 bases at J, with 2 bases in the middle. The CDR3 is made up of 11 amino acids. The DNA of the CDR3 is TGTGCCAGCAGTTTCTCAGATACGCAGTATTTT. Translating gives CASSFSDTQYF.

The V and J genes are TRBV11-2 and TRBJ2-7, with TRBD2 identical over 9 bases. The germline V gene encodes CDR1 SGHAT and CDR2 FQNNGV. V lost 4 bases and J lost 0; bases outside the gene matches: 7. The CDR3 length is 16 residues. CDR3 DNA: TGTGCCAGCAGCTACCGACTAGCGGATATCTCCTACGAGCAGTACTTC. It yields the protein CASSYRLADISYEQYF.

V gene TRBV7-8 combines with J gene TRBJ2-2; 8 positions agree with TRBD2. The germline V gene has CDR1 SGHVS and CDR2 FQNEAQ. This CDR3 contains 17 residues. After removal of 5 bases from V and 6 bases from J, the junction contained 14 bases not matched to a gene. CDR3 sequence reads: CASSPFRGLEQAGELFF. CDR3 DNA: TGTGCCAGCAGCCCTTTTCGGGGACTAGAACAAGCCGGGGAGCTGTTTTTT.

The CDR3 spells CATKQGTSTDTQYF. For the CDR3, the DNA is TGTGCCACCAAACAGGGAACTAGCACAGATACGCAGTATTTT. This chain uses TRBV24-1 with TRBJ2-3, with a tentative D call TRBD1 (6 bases). Germline assignment: CDR1 KGHDR and CDR2 SFDVKD. Trimming cost V 8 bases and J 0 bases, with 11 bases left between them. The CDR3 is made up of 14 amino acids.

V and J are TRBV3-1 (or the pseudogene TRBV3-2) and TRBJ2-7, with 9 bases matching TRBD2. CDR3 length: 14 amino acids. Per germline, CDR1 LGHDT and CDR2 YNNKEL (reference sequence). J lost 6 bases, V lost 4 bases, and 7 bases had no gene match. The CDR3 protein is CASSPVLAGREQYF. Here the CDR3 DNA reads TGTGCCAGCAGCCCCGTGCTAGCGGGACGCGAGCAGTACTTC.

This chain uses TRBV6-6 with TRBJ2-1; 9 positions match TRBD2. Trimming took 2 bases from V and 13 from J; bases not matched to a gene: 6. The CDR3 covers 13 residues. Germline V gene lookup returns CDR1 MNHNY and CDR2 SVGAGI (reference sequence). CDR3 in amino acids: CASSYMSSGDQFF. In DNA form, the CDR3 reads TGTGCCAGCAGTTACATGTCTAGCGGGGATCAGTTCTTC.

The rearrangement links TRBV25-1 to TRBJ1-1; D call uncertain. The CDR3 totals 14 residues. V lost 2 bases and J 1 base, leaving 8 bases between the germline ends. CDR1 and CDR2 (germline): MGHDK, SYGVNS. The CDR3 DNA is TGTGCCAGCAGTGAAAAGAGTCGGAACACTGAAGCTTTCTTT. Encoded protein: CASSEKSRNTEAFF. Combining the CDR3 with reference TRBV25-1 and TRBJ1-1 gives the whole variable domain EADIYQTPRYLVIGTGKKITLECSQTMGHDKMYWYQQDPGMELHLIHYSYGVNSTEKGDLSSESTVSRIRTEHFPLTLESARPSHTSQYLCASSEKSRNTEAFFGQGTRLTVV.

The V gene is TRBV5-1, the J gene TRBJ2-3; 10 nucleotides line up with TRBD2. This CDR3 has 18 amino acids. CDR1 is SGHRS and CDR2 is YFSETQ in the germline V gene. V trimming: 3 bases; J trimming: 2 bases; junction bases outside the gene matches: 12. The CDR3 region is CASSSGSVLAGSTDTQYF. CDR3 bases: TGCGCCAGCAGCTCGGGGTCGGTACTAGCGGGATCCACAGATACGCAGTATTTT.

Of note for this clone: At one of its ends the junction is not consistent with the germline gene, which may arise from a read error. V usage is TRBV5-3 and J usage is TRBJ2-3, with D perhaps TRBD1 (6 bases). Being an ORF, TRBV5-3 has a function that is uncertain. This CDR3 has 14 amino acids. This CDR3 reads CVRSRGKITDTQYF. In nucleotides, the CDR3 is TGTGTCAGAAGTAGGGGGAAAATCACAGATACGCAGTATTTT.

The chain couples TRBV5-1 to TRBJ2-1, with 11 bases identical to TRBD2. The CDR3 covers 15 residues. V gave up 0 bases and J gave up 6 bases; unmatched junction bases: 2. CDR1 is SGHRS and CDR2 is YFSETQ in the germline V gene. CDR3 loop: CASSLASGRFNEQFF. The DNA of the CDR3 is TGCGCCAGCAGCTTGGCTAGCGGGAGGTTCAATGAGCAGTTCTTC. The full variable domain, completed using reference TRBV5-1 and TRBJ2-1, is KAGVTQTPRYLIKTRGQQVTLSCSPISGHRSVSWYQQTPGQGLQFLFEYFSETQRNKGNFPGRFSGRQFSNSRSEMNVSTLELGDSALYLCASSLASGRFNEQFFGPGTRLTVL.

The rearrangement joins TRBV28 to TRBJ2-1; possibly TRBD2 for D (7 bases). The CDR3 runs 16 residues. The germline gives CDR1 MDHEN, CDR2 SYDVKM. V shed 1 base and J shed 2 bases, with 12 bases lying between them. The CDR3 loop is CASSLFGGPTYNEQFF. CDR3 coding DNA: TGTGCCAGCAGTTTATTCGGGGGGCCGACCTACAATGAGCAGTTCTTC. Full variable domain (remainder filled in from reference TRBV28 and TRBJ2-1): DVKVTQSSRYLVKRTGEKVFLECVQDMDHENMFWYRQDPGLGLRLIYFSYDVKMKEKGDIPEGYSVSREKKERFSLILESASTNQTSMYLCASSLFGGPTYNEQFFGPGTRLTVL.

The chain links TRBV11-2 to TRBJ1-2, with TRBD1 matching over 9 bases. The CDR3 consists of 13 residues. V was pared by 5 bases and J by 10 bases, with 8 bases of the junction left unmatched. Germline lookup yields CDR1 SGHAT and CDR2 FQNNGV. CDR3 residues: CASSPLRTGAYTF. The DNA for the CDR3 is TGTGCCAGCAGCCCACTACGGACAGGGGCCTACACCTTC. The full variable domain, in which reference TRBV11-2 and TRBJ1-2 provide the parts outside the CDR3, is EAGVAQSPRYKIIEKRQSVAFWCNPISGHATLYWYQQILGQGPKLLIQFQNNGVVDDSQLPKDRFSAERLKGVDSTLKIQPAKLEDSAVYLCASSPLRTGAYTFGSGTRLTVV.

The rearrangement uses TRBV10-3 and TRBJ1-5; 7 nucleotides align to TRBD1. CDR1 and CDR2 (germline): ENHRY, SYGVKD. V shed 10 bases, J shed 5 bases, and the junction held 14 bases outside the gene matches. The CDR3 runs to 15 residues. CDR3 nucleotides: TGTGCCACGAGAGGGGGCGTGGGGGAGGATCAGCCCCAGCATTTT. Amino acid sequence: CATRGGVGEDQPQHF.